What follows are 31 T cell receptor beta chains derived from one specimen sequenced in a study of human T cells and chemical hapten exposure. TCRdb re-called the RACE reads through MiXCR, storing one row per CDR3 protein. The table records approximately 350,000 distinct CDR3 sequences, 6% to 7% of them present only once. Time point defined: patch test 2, 6 weeks after DPC sensitization. Treatment denoted: therapeutic diphenylcyclopropenone sensitization with weekly scalp DPC. The sequencing used whole blood, collected in connection with sensitization to the hapten diphenylcyclopropenone (DPC). The source of these receptors is a woman under 30 with alopecia areata. Some clones in this sample may be carry-over from other donors' samples.

In its sample, this clonotype was seen many times. The chain employs TRBV7-6 and TRBJ1-1; 9 bases agree with TRBD1. CDR1 is SGHVS and CDR2 is FNYEAQ in the germline V gene. V lost 5 bases and J lost 4; bases outside the gene matches: 5. CDR3 length: 14 amino acids. In DNA form, the CDR3 reads TGTGCCAGCAGCGCACAGGGGGCGTTCACTGAAGCTTTCTTT. This translates into CASSAQGAFTEAFF.

The J gene is TRBJ1-5, the V gene TRBV28; D gene uncertain. The germline gives CDR1 MDHEN, CDR2 SYDVKM. This CDR3 contains 13 residues. V was pared by 8 bases and J by 3 bases, with 11 bases between. The CDR3 DNA follows: TGTGCCAGCGGACGGACTCTCAATCAGCCCCAGCATTTT. Translating it yields CASGRTLNQPQHF.

CDR3 in amino acids: CSARVGTLGLHF. Written as DNA, the CDR3 is TGCAGTGCTAGAGTGGGGACCTTGGGGTTGCATTTT. The J gene is TRBJ1-5, the V gene TRBV20-1; D perhaps matches TRBD1 (5 bases). In germline, CDR1 is DFQATT, CDR2 SNEGSKA (reference sequence). This CDR3 comprises 12 residues. Trimming took 1 base from V and 15 from J, leaving 16 bases between them.

The table lists this clonotype with a few counts. The chain couples TRBV2 to TRBJ2-3; unclear D gene. CDR3 length: 17 amino acids. The V gene lost 8 bases and the J gene lost 0 bases, with 21 bases spanning the gap. In germline, CDR1 is SNHLY, CDR2 FYNNEI. The CDR3 is CASAKHTKTLSTDTQYF. The CDR3 DNA sequence: TGTGCCAGCGCCAAACACACTAAGACGCTTAGCACAGATACGCAGTATTTT.

The J gene is TRBJ1-1, the V gene TRBV6-5; no definite D call. CDR1 and CDR2 from the germline V gene are MNHEY and SVGAGI. CDR3 length: 19 residues. Between the trimmed V and J ends, which lost 0 bases and 0 bases, there was a span of 20 bases. Here the CDR3 reads CASSYSHPLTAFMNTEAFF. CDR3 coding DNA: TGTGCCAGCAGTTACTCTCACCCTTTAACGGCGTTCATGAACACTGAAGCTTTCTTT.

This chain connects TRBV7-8 to TRBJ2-3, with 9 bases identical to TRBD2. In germline, CDR1 is SGHVS, CDR2 FQNEAQ. The CDR3 length is 13 residues. Trimming at V came to 8 bases and at J to 2 bases, leaving 2 bases not matched to a gene. The CDR3 nucleotides are TGTGCCAGCCTGGGACTAGCCACAGATACGCAGTATTTT. Its translation: CASLGLATDTQYF.

In this sample, this clonotype turned up many times. The chain has TRBV6-5 and TRBJ1-6; D remains ambiguous. Germline assignment: CDR1 MNHEY and CDR2 SVGAGI. CDR3 length equals 15 residues. Trimming cost V 6 bases and J 7 bases, with 16 bases left between them. CDR3 in amino acids: CASSYDSFGNSPLHF. The CDR3 DNA reads as TGTGCCAGCAGCTATGACTCGTTCGGGAATTCACCCCTCCACTTT.

This clonotype was recorded a few times. CDR3 in DNA: TGTGCCAGCAGTTACACGCAGGGGCAACACACAGATACGCAGTATTTT. Encoded protein: CASSYTQGQHTDTQYF. This chain links TRBV6-5 with TRBJ2-3; possible D gene TRBD1, 6 bases. CDR3 size: 16 residues. The germline V gene has CDR1 MNHEY and CDR2 SVGAGI. V was clipped by 2 bases and J by 2 bases, with 14 bases between them.

This clonotype was found many times. The chain employs TRBV4-3 and TRBJ1-6; D gene uncertain. This CDR3 spans 15 amino acids. V gave up 0 bases and J gave up 7 bases, with 10 bases separating them. Germline V lookup: CDR1 LGHNA, CDR2 YSLEER. CDR3 sequence reads: CASSQDEAANSPLHF. In DNA, the CDR3 is TGCGCCAGCAGCCAAGATGAGGCCGCCAATTCACCCCTCCACTTT.

This clonotype has ten or more counts. This chain uses TRBV6-1 with TRBJ1-3; tentatively, D is TRBD1 (6 bases). The V gene lost 7 bases and the J gene lost 2 bases, with 12 bases spanning the gap. Germline CDR1 and CDR2: MNHNS and SASEGT. The CDR3 is made up of 14 amino acids. The CDR3 DNA sequence: TGTGCCAGCACGATGGGGGCCGCTGGAAACACCATATATTTT. This gives the protein CASTMGAAGNTIYF.

This clonotype was detected only a few times. The J gene is TRBJ1-1, the V gene TRBV5-1; a weak D match, TRBD1 (5 bases). Looked up from germline, CDR1 is SGHRS and CDR2 is YFSETQ. This CDR3 contains 14 residues. Trimming stripped 4 bases from V and 1 base from J, with 11 bases between. CDR3 sequence reads: CASSDGATNTEAFF. CDR3 in DNA: TGCGCCAGCAGCGACGGGGCGACGAACACTGAAGCTTTCTTT.

The gene calls are TRBV7-9 and TRBJ2-5, with TRBD1 identical over 7 bases. This CDR3 has 14 residues. V shed 6 bases and J 5 bases; nucleotides not matched to a gene: 9. Per the germline V gene, CDR1 is SEHNR and CDR2 is FQNEAQ (reference sequence). This chain's CDR3 is CASRSRQGMETQYF. The DNA of the CDR3 is TGTGCCAGCAGGTCTAGACAGGGTATGGAGACCCAGTACTTC.

The chain couples TRBV5-1 to TRBJ1-2; D is uncertain. The germline V gene encodes CDR1 SGHRS and CDR2 YFSETQ. The V gene lost 0 bases and the J gene lost 0 bases, with 9 bases spanning the gap. The length of the CDR3 is 15 residues. The CDR3 DNA follows: TGCGCCAGCAGCTTGGGACCTATAGCTAACTATGGCTACACCTTC. It translates to CASSLGPIANYGYTF.

This clonotype turned up a few times. V and J are TRBV6-5 and TRBJ2-6; 7 bases are shared with TRBD2. Germline V lookup: CDR1 MNHEY, CDR2 SVGAGI. V dropped 5 bases and J dropped 0; count of bases not matched to a gene: 7. The CDR3 spans 17 residues. CDR3 residues: CASSVSGSNSGANVLTF. The CDR3 nucleotides read TGTGCCAGCAGTGTTAGCGGGTCGAACTCTGGGGCCAACGTCCTGACTTTC.

The chain joins TRBV20-1 to TRBJ2-3, with 7 positions matching TRBD1. V trimming: 5 bases; J trimming: 0 bases; junction bases outside the gene matches: 5. The CDR3 loop spans 14 amino acids. Germline V CDR1 and CDR2: DFQATT, SNEGSKA (reference sequence). DNA for the CDR3: TGCAGTGCTCTGACAGGGCCTAGCACAGATACGCAGTATTTT. It specifies CSALTGPSTDTQYF.

CDR3 amino acids: CASSLTGRPAYGYTF. For the CDR3, the DNA is TGTGCCAGCAGCCTCACGGGCAGGCCCGCCTATGGCTACACCTTC. The chain carries TRBV6-5 and TRBJ1-2, with unresolved D. Germline V gene lookup returns CDR1 MNHEY and CDR2 SVGAGI. The CDR3 runs 15 residues. Deletions cut 6 bases from V and 4 bases from J, with 18 bases between.

At least ten counts were recorded for this clonotype. CDR3 DNA sequence: TGTGCCAGCATTGAGGGACAGCTTAATAATTCACCCCTCCACTTT. It yields the protein CASIEGQLNNSPLHF. The rearrangement uses TRBV6-1 and TRBJ1-6, with 7 positions matching TRBD1. The CDR3 covers 15 residues. Germline CDR1 and CDR2: MNHNS and SASEGT. V lost 7 bases, J lost 5 bases, and 8 bases stayed unmatched.

This clonotype has a handful of counts. This rearrangement joins TRBV12-3 or TRBV12-4 to TRBJ1-2, with a possible D match to TRBD1 (5 bases). V was trimmed by 7 bases and J by 4 bases, leaving 13 bases between them. CDR3 length: 13 amino acids. CDR3 bases: TGTGCCAGCAAAGAGGGGACGGCCTATGGCTACACCTTC. Its protein product is CASKEGTAYGYTF.

The table lists this clonotype with a few counts. The chain links TRBV6-2 or TRBV6-3 to TRBJ2-4; D unresolved. The germline V gene encodes CDR1 MNHEY and CDR2 SVGEGT. Trimming took off 2 bases at V and 9 bases at J, with 17 bases between the two ends. CDR3 length equals 15 residues. CDR3 bases: TGTGCCAGCAGTTACCCCCTCTCGGCGACTCCCATTCAGTACTTC. Residues: CASSYPLSATPIQYF.

This clonotype was seen a few times. Here the CDR3 DNA reads TGTGCCAGCAGTTTAGGACAGCTTCAGCCCCAGCATTTT. It codes for CASSLGQLQPQHF. V and J are TRBV12-3 or TRBV12-4 and TRBJ1-5; perhaps TRBD1 as D (5 bases). The ends were cut back, 1 base at V and 6 bases at J, with 7 bases in the middle. CDR3 length equals 13 residues.

This clonotype has a count of ten or more. V and J are TRBV5-1 and TRBJ1-4; 7 positions agree with TRBD1. V lost 4 bases and J lost 0; bases outside the gene matches: 6. The CDR3 spans 16 residues. Per the germline V gene, CDR1 is SGHRS and CDR2 is YFSETQ. This CDR3 is CASSAGTVATNEKLFF. CDR3 bases: TGCGCCAGCAGCGCCGGGACAGTAGCAACTAATGAAAAACTGTTTTTT.

This clonotype was recorded many times. The V call is TRBV3-1, the J call TRBJ1-1, with a tentative D call TRBD1 (6 bases). Trimming removed 4 bases from V and 11 bases from J, with 11 bases in between. The CDR3 is 11 residues long. Germline CDR1 reads LGHDT; CDR2 reads YNNKEL (reference sequence). This chain's CDR3 is CASSLNREAFF. CDR3 nucleotide sequence: TGTGCCAGCAGCCTAAACAGGGAGGCTTTCTTT.

This chain uses TRBV5-1 with TRBJ2-3; the D gene is possibly TRBD1 (5 bases). V was cut by 0 bases and J by 1 base, with 9 bases left in between. Germline CDR1 SGHRS, CDR2 YFSETQ. The CDR3 has 15 residues. CDR3 sequence (DNA): TGCGCCAGCAGCTTGGTGAGACAGCGCACAGATACGCAGTATTTT. As protein: CASSLVRQRTDTQYF.

The V call is TRBV20-1, the J call TRBJ2-3; perhaps TRBD1 as D (6 bases). The CDR3 sequence is 13 residues long. Trimming stripped 1 base from V and 3 bases from J, with 8 bases between. CDR1 is DFQATT and CDR2 is SNEGSKA in the germline V gene (reference sequence). CDR3 in amino acids: CSARVQGTDTQYF. In nucleotides, the CDR3 is TGCAGTGCTAGAGTACAGGGAACAGATACGCAGTATTTT.

This clonotype was detected ten times or more. V and J are TRBV29-1 and TRBJ2-2, with 7 bases aligning to TRBD1. This CDR3 is built from 15 residues. Trimming cost V 4 bases and J 3 bases; bases outside gene matches: 8. The germline gives CDR1 SQVTM, CDR2 ANQGSEA. As DNA, the CDR3 is TGCAGCGTTGTAATGAGGGGGCAGCACACCGGGGAGCTGTTTTTT. It yields the protein CSVVMRGQHTGELFF.

This clonotype was counted many times. The CDR3 DNA is TGTGCCAGCAGCCGAGGGTTAAGCACAGATACGCAGTATTTT. Amino acid sequence: CASSRGLSTDTQYF. The rearrangement uses TRBV14 and TRBJ2-3; the D gene is possibly TRBD2 (5 bases). The CDR3 length is 14 residues. CDR1 is SGHDN and CDR2 is FVKESK in the germline V gene. Trimming removed 4 bases from V and 0 bases from J, with 8 bases in between.

This clonotype was counted many times. The chain joins TRBV12-5 to TRBJ2-3; D may be TRBD2 (5 bases). Germline lookup yields CDR1 LGHNT and CDR2 FRNRAP. Trimming took off 1 base at V and 6 bases at J, with 14 bases between the two ends. The CDR3 covers 15 residues. In nucleotides, the CDR3 is TGTGCTAGTGGTTTGGACCCCGCCGGGATGGATACGCAGTATTTT. As protein: CASGLDPAGMDTQYF.

V usage is TRBV7-2 and J usage is TRBJ2-3, with 11 bases aligning to TRBD2. Trimming took 0 bases from V and 4 from J; bases not matched to a gene: 3. This CDR3 region has 16 residues. CDR1 is SGHTA, CDR2 FQGNSA, per germline. CDR3 coding DNA: TGTGCCAGCAGCTTAGCTAGCGGGGGGGGCTCAGATACGCAGTATTTT. Translation gives CASSLASGGGSDTQYF.

The table lists this clonotype with many counts. This sequence joins TRBV6-6 and TRBJ1-5; TRBD1 agrees at 8 bases. Germline lookup yields CDR1 MNHNY and CDR2 SVGAGI (reference sequence). J was trimmed by 5 bases and V by 0 bases; bases with no gene match: 3. This CDR3 region has 15 residues. CDR3: CASSYSRDRYQPQHF. The CDR3 nucleotides are TGTGCCAGCAGTTACTCCCGGGACAGGTATCAGCCCCAGCATTTT.

V and J are TRBV12-3 or TRBV12-4 and TRBJ2-2, with 13 bases fitting TRBD2. The junction had 7 bases not matched to a gene; V was cut back by 5 bases and J by 1 base. The CDR3 totals 18 residues. CDR3 protein: CASSDGLAGAVNTGELFF. DNA of the CDR3: TGTGCCAGCAGTGATGGACTAGCGGGGGCCGTGAACACCGGGGAGCTGTTTTTT.

Ten or more counts support this clonotype. The rearrangement joins TRBV28 to TRBJ1-1; TRBD1 matches 9 bases. The trim removed 10 bases at V and 6 bases at J, leaving 15 bases unmatched. The CDR3 runs to 15 residues. CDR1 is MDHEN, CDR2 SYDVKM, per germline. CDR3 in DNA: TGTGCCACCTGTTCCGGGACAGGGATGAGGTCTGAAGCTTTCTTT. Translated: CATCSGTGMRSEAFF.